This TCR beta chain was obtained from a study of memory CD4+ T cells and cytomegalovirus serostatus. This clone occurred once. The sort gate was single viable CD3+CD4+CD8-CD45RO+ cells for memory CD4+ T cells. Trimming took 0 bases from V and 8 from J, leaving 17 bases between them. Germline V gene data show CDR1 as SGDLS and CDR2 as YYNGEE. This CDR3 is built from 15 residues. Data came from immunoSEQ multiplex PCR; TCRdb stores just in-frame clones and leaves some out. The sample lists more than 35,000 clones, about 73% occurring once. This TCR derives from an adult in good health and CMV-seronegative. Sequenced material: memory CD4+ T cells from blood. The genes are TRBV9 and TRBJ1-2; no definite D call. CDR3 nucleotide sequence: TGTGCCAGCAGCGTAGCTACGGAGGGTTGGAGAGGCTACACCTTC. This translates into CASSVATEGWRGYTF.